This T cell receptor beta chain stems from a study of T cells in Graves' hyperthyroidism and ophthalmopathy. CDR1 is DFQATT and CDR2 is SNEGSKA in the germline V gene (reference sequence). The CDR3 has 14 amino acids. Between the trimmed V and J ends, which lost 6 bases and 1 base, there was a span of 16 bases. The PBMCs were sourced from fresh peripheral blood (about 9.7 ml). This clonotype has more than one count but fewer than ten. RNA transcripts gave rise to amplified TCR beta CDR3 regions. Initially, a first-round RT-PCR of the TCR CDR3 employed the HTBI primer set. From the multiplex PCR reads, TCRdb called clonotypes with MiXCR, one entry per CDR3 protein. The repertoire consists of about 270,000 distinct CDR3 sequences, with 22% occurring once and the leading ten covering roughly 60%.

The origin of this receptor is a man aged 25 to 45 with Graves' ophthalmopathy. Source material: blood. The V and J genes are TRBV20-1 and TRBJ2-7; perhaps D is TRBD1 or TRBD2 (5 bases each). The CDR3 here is CSATPGRLSYEQYF. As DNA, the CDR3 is TGCAGTGCCACCCCGGGGCGATTATCCTACGAGCAGTACTTC.